The clone carrying this T cell receptor (beta chain) was observed once. Investigators took 8.5 to 10 milliliters of peripheral blood from every donor. Researchers report isolating at least 6 million PBMCs per sample. With a J-beta primer mix and a sample-barcoded 5' primer, a second PCR ran about 7 to 11 cycles. MiXCR was run by TCRdb on the 5' RACE reads, yielding one entry per CDR3 protein. The repertoire includes 650,000 to 800,000 distinct CDR3 sequences, around 50% of them detected once, and roughly 12% sits in the top ten. This sample stems from a study of blood T cells in healthy people across ages. The TCR originated in a woman of 80 years or more in good health. The specimen was blood.

The CDR3 coding sequence is TGCGCCAGCAGCTTGGATATCGGGACCCAGTACTTC. This translates into CASSLDIGTQYF. This sequence joins TRBV5-1 and TRBJ2-7; D gene unclear. The DNA end is a closer match to TRBJ2-5, so the J assignment may be wrong. CDR1 SGHRS and CDR2 YFSETQ come from the germline V gene. CDR3 length: 12 residues.